The 4 T cell receptor beta chains below were found in one sample sequenced in a study of T cells in Graves' hyperthyroidism and ophthalmopathy. TCR beta CDR3 sequences were amplified from RNA transcripts. An initial round of RT-PCR targeting the TCR CDR3 relied on the HTBI primer set. One entry per CDR3 protein, called by TCRdb with MiXCR from the multiplex PCR reads. The table records about 640,000 distinct CDR3 sequences, roughly 20% of them present only once. Material for sequencing was blood. The source of these receptors is a man aged 25 to 45 with Graves' ophthalmopathy.

In this sample, this clonotype turned up a few times. The chain couples TRBV29-1 to TRBJ2-1; TRBD2 matches at 10 bases. The CDR3 loop spans 14 amino acids. CDR1 is SQVTM, CDR2 ANQGSEA, per germline. After removal of 5 bases from V and 2 bases from J, the junction contained 3 bases not matched to a gene. CDR3 amino acids: CSVPLAGTYNEQFF. The CDR3 DNA sequence: TGCAGCGTTCCACTAGCGGGAACCTACAATGAGCAGTTCTTC.

This clonotype was found many times. J is TRBJ2-2 and V is TRBV2; 9 bases are shared with TRBD1. V trimming: 11 bases; J trimming: 4 bases; junction bases outside the gene matches: 11. The germline gives CDR1 SNHLY, CDR2 FYNNEI. CDR3 length: 15 residues. The CDR3 coding sequence is TGTGCCGGGAGCCGGGACAGGGCGGTCACCGGGGAGCTGTTTTTT. Protein product: CAGSRDRAVTGELFF.

The chain links TRBV7-2 to TRBJ2-1, with a possible D match to TRBD2 (5 bases). V was trimmed by 2 bases and J by 15 bases, leaving 20 bases between them. This CDR3 spans 14 amino acids. Germline lookup yields CDR1 SGHTA and CDR2 FQGNSA. The CDR3 reads CASSLKRGLLSGFF. The CDR3, as DNA: TGTGCCAGCAGCTTAAAAAGAGGCTTACTCAGCGGGTTCTTC.

This clonotype was counted many times. The chain has TRBV30 and TRBJ1-2; D gene unclear. This CDR3 has 15 residues. CDR1 and CDR2 from the germline V gene are GTSNPN and SVGIG (reference sequence). V dropped 2 bases and J dropped 6 bases, with 19 bases sitting between them. The CDR3 loop reads CAWSLTWLRENGYTF. DNA for the CDR3: TGTGCCTGGAGTCTGACGTGGTTGAGGGAGAATGGCTACACCTTC.